Below, 5 T cell receptor beta chains from the same sample are listed, as sequenced in a study of beta chain features in type 1 diabetes. Expressed TCRB transcripts got sequenced, as all isolated RNA was reverse transcribed. Profiled with immunoSEQ multiplex PCR; TCRdb holds only in-frame clones, not every one. The repertoire holds over 700,000 clones, with around a sixth as singletons. Input material: naive CD4+ T cells from blood. The receptors originated from a woman younger than 30 in good health.

At least ten counts were recorded for this clone. This rearrangement joins TRBV7-9 to TRBJ1-4, with D uncertain. CDR3 length equals 11 residues. CDR1 is SEHNR and CDR2 is FQNEAQ in the germline V gene (reference sequence). V lost 6 bases to trimming and J lost 7 bases, with 6 bases between them. CDR3 coding DNA: TGTGCCAGCAGGAGACTTGAAAAACTGTTTTTT. Protein: CASRRLEKLFF.

The V gene is TRBV7-9, the J gene TRBJ2-1, with 8 bases fitting TRBD2. The CDR3 extends over 12 amino acids. V dropped 5 bases and J dropped 15; count of bases not matched to a gene: 9. The germline gives CDR1 SEHNR, CDR2 FQNEAQ (reference sequence). CDR3 bases: TGTGCCAGCAGCCCCCAGCAGCGGGAGTTGTTCTTC. Translating it yields CASSPQQRELFF.

This chain's CDR3 is CANRGPEGQFF. The CDR3 DNA reads TGTGCCAACAGGGGCCCGGAAGGGCAGTTCTTC. The chain recombines TRBV6-5 with TRBJ2-1, with 7 bases that match TRBD1. Germline V gene sequence: CDR1 MNHEY, CDR2 SVGAGI. The CDR3 sequence is 11 residues long. The ends lost 10 bases at V and 12 bases at J; junction bases unmatched: 9.

This clone showed up just a few times. The chain uses TRBV7-9 and TRBJ2-1; D may be TRBD1 or TRBD2 (5 bases each). The V end lost 2 bases, the J end lost 7 bases, and 9 bases lay between the germline ends. The CDR3 loop spans 13 amino acids. CDR1 is SEHNR and CDR2 is FQNEAQ in the germline V gene (reference sequence). CDR3 sequence reads: CASSLNWGNEQFF. The CDR3 coding sequence is TGTGCCAGCAGCTTAAACTGGGGGAATGAGCAGTTCTTC. The full variable domain, rest sourced from reference TRBV7-9 and TRBJ2-1, is DTGVSQNPRHKITKRGQNVTFRCDPISEHNRLYWYRQTLGQGPEFLTYFQNEAQLEKSRLLSDRFSAERPKGSFSTLEIQRTEQGDSAMYLCASSLNWGNEQFFGPGTRLTVL.

The rearrangement links TRBV5-4 to TRBJ2-3, with no clear D. The V end lost 0 bases, the J end lost 2 bases, and 7 bases lay between the germline ends. The CDR3 has 14 amino acids. Per the germline V gene, CDR1 is SGHNT and CDR2 is YYREEE (reference sequence). The CDR3 loop is CASSLDDHTDTQYF. DNA of the CDR3: TGTGCCAGCAGCTTGGATGACCACACAGATACGCAGTATTTT.